These 12 T cell receptor beta chains came from one sample sequenced in a study of blood T cell repertoires in COVID-19. Sequenced by immunoSEQ multiplex PCR; TCRdb stores in-frame clones only, minus some. The sample has some 80,000 clones; under 90% are singletons. What was sequenced was peripheral blood. Receptor source: a human donor in a cohort sampled during active COVID-19.

This clone showed up just once. This chain uses TRBV7-8 with TRBJ2-2, with 9 bases identical to TRBD1. The germline gives CDR1 SGHVS, CDR2 FQNEAQ. This CDR3 contains 16 residues. V lost 4 bases to trimming and J lost 0 bases; unmatched junction nucleotides: 3. The CDR3 DNA sequence: TGTGCCAGCAGCTCAAGGGACAGGGCGAACACCGGGGAGCTGTTTTTT. Translated, it gives CASSSRDRANTGELFF. Based on the CDR3 plus reference TRBV7-8 and TRBJ2-2, the full variable domain is GAGVSQSPRYKVAKRGQDVALRCDPISGHVSLFWYQQALGQGPEFLTYFQNEAQLDKSGLPSDRFFAERPEGSVSTLKIQRTQQEDSAVYLCASSSRDRANTGELFFGEGSRLTVL.

This rearrangement joins TRBV4-1 to TRBJ2-4; 15 nucleotides match TRBD2. With V trimmed by 3 bases and J by 0 bases, 3 bases remained unmatched. Germline CDR1 reads MGHRA; CDR2 reads YSYEKL. The CDR3 runs to 18 residues. CDR3 sequence reads: CASSQGLAGGLAKNIQYF. In DNA, the CDR3 is TGCGCCAGCAGCCAGGGACTAGCGGGAGGACTAGCCAAAAACATTCAGTACTTC.

The CDR3 sequence: CAGGQDIYNEQFF. The CDR3 DNA sequence: TGCGCCGGAGGACAGGACATCTACAATGAGCAGTTCTTC. The chain combines TRBV23-1 with TRBJ2-1, with 7 bases aligning to TRBD1. TRBV23-1 is an open reading frame whose function is uncertain. The V gene end was trimmed by 11 bases and the J gene end by 3 bases; junction bases not matched to a gene: 7. This CDR3 contains 13 residues.

The V call is TRBV3-1 (or the pseudogene TRBV3-2), the J call TRBJ1-1, with 7 nucleotides matching TRBD1. This CDR3 spans 13 amino acids. Trimming cost V 4 bases and J 5 bases; bases outside gene matches: 4. From germline, CDR1 is LGHDT and CDR2 YNNKEL (reference sequence). The CDR3 DNA follows: TGTGCCAGCAGCCTCGACAGGGAAACTGAAGCTTTCTTT. Translated: CASSLDRETEAFF.

The rearrangement links TRBV3-1 (or the pseudogene TRBV3-2) to TRBJ2-2; D unresolved. CDR3 length: 13 residues. V was pared by 0 bases and J by 6 bases, with 5 bases between. The germline V gene encodes CDR1 LGHDT and CDR2 YNNKEL (reference sequence). The DNA for the CDR3 is TGTGCCAGCAGCCAAGATCTACCCGGGGAGCTGTTTTTT. It specifies CASSQDLPGELFF.

The rearrangement joins TRBV4-2 to TRBJ2-7, with D perhaps matching TRBD2 (6 bases). Germline V lookup: CDR1 LGHNA, CDR2 YNFKEQ. Trimming left V 1 base short and J 2 bases short, with 15 bases between. CDR3 length: 16 residues. The CDR3 protein is CASSQGELAYTYEQYF. CDR3 sequence (DNA): TGTGCCAGCAGCCAAGGGGAACTAGCATACACCTACGAGCAGTACTTC.

The chain uses TRBV5-4 and TRBJ2-7; tentatively, D is TRBD1 (6 bases). The CDR3 sequence is 15 residues long. V was cut by 0 bases and J by 1 base, with 11 bases left in between. Per the germline V gene, CDR1 is SGHNT and CDR2 is YYREEE (reference sequence). In DNA, the CDR3 is TGTGCCAGCAGCTTGGCGGGGCAGGGGTCCTACGAGCAGTACTTC. As protein: CASSLAGQGSYEQYF.

This clone was observed a single time. The gene calls are TRBV28 and TRBJ2-4; perhaps TRBD1 as D (5 bases). Deletions cut 3 bases from V and 0 bases from J, with 9 bases between. CDR3 length equals 15 residues. Germline V lookup: CDR1 MDHEN, CDR2 SYDVKM. CDR3 sequence: CASSFRDLAKNIQYF. CDR3 nucleotide sequence: TGTGCCAGCAGTTTCAGGGATCTAGCCAAAAACATTCAGTACTTC.

V and J are TRBV4-3 and TRBJ1-2, with D tentatively TRBD1 (5 bases). CDR3 length: 15 amino acids. CDR1 LGHNA and CDR2 YSLEER come from the germline V gene. V shed 0 bases and J shed 5 bases, with 13 bases lying between them. The CDR3 DNA is TGCGCCAGCAGCCAAGAGCTGCAGGGCGGTTATGGCTACACCTTC. Translation gives CASSQELQGGYGYTF.

This clone was observed a single time. The V call is TRBV7-9, the J call TRBJ2-2; 10 bases line up with TRBD1. CDR1 is SEHNR and CDR2 is FQNEAQ in the germline V gene (reference sequence). The V gene end was trimmed by 3 bases and the J gene end by 5 bases; junction bases not matched to a gene: 3. The CDR3 covers 15 residues. In DNA form, the CDR3 reads TGTGCCAGCAGCTTCTGGACAGGGGGGACCGGGGAGCTGTTTTTT. It codes for CASSFWTGGTGELFF.

This chain uses TRBV10-3 with TRBJ1-5; tentatively, D is TRBD1 (5 bases). The CDR3 is 14 residues long. The V end lost 3 bases, the J end lost 4 bases, and 10 bases lay between the germline ends. Germline values: CDR1 ENHRY, CDR2 SYGVKD. The CDR3 bases are TGTGCCATCAGTGAATGGGGGGGGAATCAGCCCCAGCATTTT. Protein product: CAISEWGGNQPQHF.

The chain employs TRBV11-2 and TRBJ1-4; D is perhaps TRBD1 (6 bases). The CDR3 has 14 residues. Looked up from germline, CDR1 is SGHAT and CDR2 is FQNNGV. With 6 bases removed from V and 3 bases from J, the gap between germline ends came to 11 bases. CDR3 nucleotides: TGTGCCAGCAGAGCGGGACATGCTAATGAAAAACTGTTTTTT. It translates to CASRAGHANEKLFF. Complete variable domain (other parts from reference TRBV11-2 and TRBJ1-4): EAGVAQSPRYKIIEKRQSVAFWCNPISGHATLYWYQQILGQGPKLLIQFQNNGVVDDSQLPKDRFSAERLKGVDSTLKIQPAKLEDSAVYLCASRAGHANEKLFFGSGTQLSVL.